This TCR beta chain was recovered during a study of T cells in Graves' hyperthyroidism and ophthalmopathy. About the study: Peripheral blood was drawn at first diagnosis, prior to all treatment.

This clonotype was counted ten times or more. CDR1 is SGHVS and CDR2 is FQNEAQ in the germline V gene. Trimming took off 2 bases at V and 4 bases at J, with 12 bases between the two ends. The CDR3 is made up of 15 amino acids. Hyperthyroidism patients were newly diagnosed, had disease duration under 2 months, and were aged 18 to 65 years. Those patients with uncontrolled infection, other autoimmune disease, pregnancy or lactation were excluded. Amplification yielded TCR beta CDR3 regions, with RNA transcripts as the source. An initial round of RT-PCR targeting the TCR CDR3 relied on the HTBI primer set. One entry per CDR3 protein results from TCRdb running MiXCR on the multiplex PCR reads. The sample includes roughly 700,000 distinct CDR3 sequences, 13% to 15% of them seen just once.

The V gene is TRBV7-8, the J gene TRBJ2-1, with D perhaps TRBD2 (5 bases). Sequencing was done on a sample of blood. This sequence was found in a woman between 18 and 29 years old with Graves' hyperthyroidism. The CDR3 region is CASSLRERGYNEQFF. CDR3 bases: TGTGCCAGCAGCTTACGGGAAAGAGGTTACAATGAGCAGTTCTTC.